This is a list of T cell receptor beta chains from one sample in a study of PD-1 blockade in classical Hodgkin lymphoma. The data were produced by immunoSEQ multiplex PCR, yet TCRdb's version contains in-frame clones alone and is incomplete. This sample yields 45,000 to 50,000 clones, of which about three quarters are seen a single time; approximately 23% belongs to the top ten. Specimen: peripheral blood mononuclear cells (PBMCs), collected before the second cycle of nivolumab. Receptors were obtained from a human donor with classical Hodgkin lymphoma. CDR3s include the opening cysteine and the closing phenylalanine or tryptophan. A D gene is named only where the DNA matches it firmly. Some rows have no size entry. The others give once, few or many, or a class for an expanded clone.

D gene: TRBD1
V gene: TRBV19
clone size: .
J gene: TRBJ1-5
CDR3 DNA: TGTGCCAGTAGTGCCGGGACAGCTAATCAGCCCCAGCATTTT
CDR3 protein: CASSAGTANQPQHF

D gene: .
V gene: TRBV5-1
clone size: few
J gene: TRBJ2-7
CDR3 DNA: TGCGCCAGCAGCCCGAGGTCCGGGGTGGGCGAGCAGTACTTC
CDR3 protein: CASSPRSGVGEQYF

D gene: TRBD1
V gene: TRBV4-1
clone size: .
J gene: TRBJ1-6
CDR3 DNA: TGCGCCAGCAGCCAACGAGCCACAGGGGATAATTCACCCCTCCACTTT
CDR3 protein: CASSQRATGDNSPLHF

D gene: .
V gene: TRBV2
clone size: .
J gene: TRBJ2-7
CDR3 DNA: TGTGCCAGCAGTGAAGTCGGGGGTCTCTACGAGCAGTACTTC
CDR3 protein: CASSEVGGLYEQYF

D gene: .
V gene: TRBV4-1
clone size: many
J gene: TRBJ2-2
CDR3 DNA: TGCGCCAGCAGCCAAGAAGGGGTACCGAACACCGGGGAGCTGTTTTTT
CDR3 protein: CASSQEGVPNTGELFF

D gene: .
V gene: TRBV14
clone size: .
J gene: TRBJ1-1
CDR3 DNA: TGTGCCAGCACCCTATCGGTAGGGGAAGCTTTCTTT
CDR3 protein: CASTLSVGEAFF

D gene: .
V gene: TRBV10-3
clone size: .
J gene: TRBJ2-1
CDR3 DNA: TGTGCCATCAGTGAAGGGCCGAGCTCCTACAATGAGCAGTTCTTC
CDR3 protein: CAISEGPSSYNEQFF

D gene: .
V gene: TRBV2
clone size: .
J gene: TRBJ1-1
CDR3 DNA: TGTGCCAGTGCCCCACTGATCGACACTGAAGCTTTCTTT
CDR3 protein: CASAPLIDTEAFF

D gene: TRBD1
V gene: TRBV5-8
clone size: .
J gene: TRBJ1-6
CDR3 DNA: TGTGCCAGCAGTACCCTCGGACAGGGGAGATCACCCCTCCACTTT
CDR3 protein: CASSTLGQGRSPLHF

D gene: TRBD1
V gene: TRBV29-1
clone size: .
J gene: TRBJ2-5
CDR3 DNA: TGCAGCGCAGAGACAGGGAAGGACCAAGAGACCCAGTACTTC
CDR3 protein: CSAETGKDQETQYF

D gene: TRBD1
V gene: TRBV28
clone size: .
J gene: TRBJ1-2
CDR3 DNA: TGTGCCAGCAGGCCCCCGGACAGGGGTGGGGGCTACACCTTC
CDR3 protein: CASRPPDRGGGYTF

D gene: TRBD1
V gene: TRBV30
clone size: .
J gene: TRBJ1-1
CDR3 DNA: TGTGCCTGGGCCGGGACAGGCTTTTTTAGGAACACTGAAGCTTTCTTT
CDR3 protein: CAWAGTGFFRNTEAFF

D gene: .
V gene: TRBV5-6
clone size: .
J gene: TRBJ1-6
CDR3 DNA: TGTGCCAGCAGCTTGGATGCAGGGATTTCACCCCTCCACTTT
CDR3 protein: CASSLDAGISPLHF

D gene: TRBD1
V gene: TRBV9
clone size: .
J gene: TRBJ1-2
CDR3 DNA: TGTGCCAGCAGCGCGGGACAGGGGAACTATGGCTACACCTTC
CDR3 protein: CASSAGQGNYGYTF

D gene: TRBD2
V gene: TRBV13
clone size: .
J gene: TRBJ2-1
CDR3 DNA: TGTGCCAGCAGCTTTGCGGGAGCCAATGAGCAGTTCTTC
CDR3 protein: CASSFAGANEQFF

D gene: TRBD1
V gene: TRBV5-1
clone size: few
J gene: TRBJ2-7
CDR3 DNA: TGCGCCAGCAGCTTGGGACGACAGGGGGGCCCCTACGAGCAGTACTTC
CDR3 protein: CASSLGRQGGPYEQYF

D gene: .
V gene: TRBV6-6
clone size: .
J gene: TRBJ2-1
CDR3 DNA: TGTGCCAGCAGCCGACCGGGACAAGGTGTGGGGCAGTTCTTC
CDR3 protein: CASSRPGQGVGQFF

D gene: .
V gene: TRBV19
clone size: .
J gene: TRBJ1-6
CDR3 DNA: TGTGCCAGTAGAGGGACGGAAAATTCACCCCTCCACTTT
CDR3 protein: CASRGTENSPLHF

D gene: .
V gene: TRBV11-1
clone size: .
J gene: TRBJ2-3
CDR3 DNA: TGTGCCAGCAGCTTTAGGGGGGCTGGGGCCGGTGCAGATACGCAGTATTTT
CDR3 protein: CASSFRGAGAGADTQYF

D gene: TRBD1
V gene: TRBV28
clone size: .
J gene: TRBJ1-2
CDR3 DNA: TGTGCCAGCAGGCCTCCGGACAGGGGTGGGGGCTACACCTTC
CDR3 protein: CASRPPDRGGGYTF

D gene: .
V gene: TRBV6-5
clone size: .
J gene: TRBJ2-7
CDR3 DNA: TGTGCCAGCAGTTCGACAGATTGGGACGAGCAGTACTTC
CDR3 protein: CASSSTDWDEQYF

D gene: .
V gene: TRBV5-1
clone size: few
J gene: TRBJ2-7
CDR3 DNA: TGCGCCAGCAGCTTGTACGGTTTTGGAGTACTTCTTAAGGGGCAGTACTTC
CDR3 protein: CASSLYGFGVLLKGQYF

D gene: .
V gene: TRBV7-2
clone size: .
J gene: TRBJ2-7
CDR3 DNA: TGTGCCAGCAGCTTAGATTGGCAGGGGTACGAGCAGTACTTC
CDR3 protein: CASSLDWQGYEQYF

D gene: .
V gene: TRBV6-5
clone size: .
J gene: TRBJ2-5
CDR3 DNA: TGTGCCAGCAGTTATGGGTCAAGGGGCCGGGAGACCCAGTACTTC
CDR3 protein: CASSYGSRGRETQYF

D gene: TRBD1
V gene: TRBV5-6
clone size: .
J gene: TRBJ1-3
CDR3 DNA: TGTGCCAGCAGCCCCGGGGAAGGGGGCGCCGGAAACACCATATATTTT
CDR3 protein: CASSPGEGGAGNTIYF

D gene: TRBD2
V gene: TRBV30
clone size: once
J gene: TRBJ2-4
CDR3 DNA: TGTGCCTGGAGAGGTAGCGGGAGACTAAACATTCAGTACTTC
CDR3 protein: CAWRGSGRLNIQYF

D gene: .
V gene: TRBV6-1
clone size: few
J gene: TRBJ1-3
CDR3 DNA: TGTGCCAGCAGTAATGGACAGGGAAACACCATATATTTT
CDR3 protein: CASSNGQGNTIYF

D gene: .
V gene: TRBV29-1
clone size: .
J gene: TRBJ2-1
CDR3 DNA: TGCAGCGCCGGGGGGACAGAAGGTCGTAATGAGCAGTTCTTC
CDR3 protein: CSAGGTEGRNEQFF

D gene: TRBD1
V gene: TRBV9
clone size: once
J gene: TRBJ2-3
CDR3 DNA: TGTGCCAGCAGCGAACGACGGGACCCATTCAGGGGGACAGATACGCAGTATTTT
CDR3 protein: CASSERRDPFRGTDTQYF

D gene: TRBD1
V gene: TRBV11-2
clone size: .
J gene: TRBJ1-1
CDR3 DNA: TGTGCCAGCAGCTTTGGGACAGGGGGCACTGAAGCTTTCTTT
CDR3 protein: CASSFGTGGTEAFF

D gene: .
V gene: TRBV11-3
clone size: .
J gene: TRBJ2-4
CDR3 DNA: TGTGCCAGCAGCCCGGACAGAAACATTCAGTACTTC
CDR3 protein: CASSPDRNIQYF